This T cell receptor beta chain originates from a study of blood T cell repertoires in COVID-19. Study details: Specimens from acute and convalescent COVID-19 originated in the United States, Italy and Spain.

Sequencing used immunoSEQ multiplex PCR; TCRdb keeps in-frame clones, though not all of them. The table lists roughly 180,000 clones, around three quarters of them singletons. Trimming at V came to 8 bases and at J to 0 bases, leaving 7 bases not matched to a gene. CDR1 and CDR2 from the germline V gene are MNHEY and SVGAGI. The CDR3 extends over 15 amino acids. The sample comprised peripheral blood. The source of this sequence is a man aged 55 to 70 with active or convalescent COVID-19. The rearrangement joins TRBV6-5 to TRBJ1-3; 7 positions agree with TRBD1. In DNA, the CDR3 is TGTGCCAGCTCCCGGGACAGTATCTCTGGAAACACCATATATTTT. Its translation: CASSRDSISGNTIYF.